This TCR beta chain came from a study of CD8 T cells in ankylosing spondylitis. Study-level results: Enrichment of disease-linked clones was reportedly significant in matched ankylosing spondylitis synovial fluid. Disease-associated clones were CD8+ and fairly uncommon in peripheral blood.

One entry per CDR3 protein results from TCRdb running MiXCR on the 5' RACE reads. This sample carries around 210,000 distinct CDR3 sequences, under 8.5% of them seen once, and the ten largest clones take 4.5% to 5%. V was shortened by 7 bases and J by 6 bases, with 19 bases between the two germline ends. Looked up from germline, CDR1 is SGHTA and CDR2 is FQGNSA. The CDR3 runs to 15 residues. This clonotype was counted many times. The antigen is not known. This TCR came from a female donor with ankylosing spondylitis or in good health (not recorded which). The sequencing sample was made of blood, either unsorted or a sorted T cell fraction (not recorded which). This sequence joins TRBV7-2 and TRBJ2-1; D is undetermined. The CDR3 bases are TGTGCCAGCACCGAGATTTTCGGGTATGGCAATGAGCAGTTCTTC. As protein: CASTEIFGYGNEQFF.